This T cell receptor beta chain came from a study of blood T cell repertoires in COVID-19. Study-wide background: Collection of acute and convalescent COVID-19 samples took place in the United States, Italy and Spain.

The study recruited people aged about 18 to 95 years across under 25 US areas. Recovery among Cohort 3 donors was established by two negative PCRs, clearance, or symptom resolution. The repertoire was sequenced with immunoSEQ multiplex PCR; TCRdb's copy has only in-frame clones and lacks some. The sample contains 250,000 to 400,000 clones, more than 75% of which appear only once. The CDR3 is 16 residues long. Trimming took 4 bases from V and 1 from J; bases not matched to a gene: 5. Germline V gene sequence: CDR1 LNHDA, CDR2 SQIVND (reference sequence). Sequencing was performed on PBMCs or T cells enriched from blood (not recorded which). The source of this sequence is a young woman who had recovered from COVID-19. The chain combines TRBV19 with TRBJ2-7, with 12 bases that match TRBD2. CDR3 in amino acids: CASSRRLAGDSYEQYF. The CDR3 bases are TGTGCCAGTAGTAGGAGACTAGCGGGGGATTCCTACGAGCAGTACTTC.